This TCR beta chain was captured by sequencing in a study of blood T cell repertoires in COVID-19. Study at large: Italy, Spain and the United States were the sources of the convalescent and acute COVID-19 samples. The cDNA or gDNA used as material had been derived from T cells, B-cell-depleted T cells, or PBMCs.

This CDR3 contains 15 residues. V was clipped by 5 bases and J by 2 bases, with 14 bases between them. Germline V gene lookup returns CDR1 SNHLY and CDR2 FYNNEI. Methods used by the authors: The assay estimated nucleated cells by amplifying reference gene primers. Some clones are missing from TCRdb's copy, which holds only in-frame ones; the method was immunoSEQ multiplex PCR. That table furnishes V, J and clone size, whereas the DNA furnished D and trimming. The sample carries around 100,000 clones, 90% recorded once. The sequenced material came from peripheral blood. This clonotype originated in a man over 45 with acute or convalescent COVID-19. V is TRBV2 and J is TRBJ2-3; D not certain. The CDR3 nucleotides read TGTGCCAGCAGTCAGGCCAGCTCATACACAGATACGCAGTATTTT. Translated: CASSQASSYTDTQYF.